This TCR beta chain was profiled in a study of T-cell memory formation after mild COVID-19. Study outcomes and limitations: Memory sampled before infection contained some responding clones, suggesting cross-reactive memory joined.

Each CDR3 protein gets one entry after TCRdb re-called the 5' RACE reads with MiXCR. The data hold 100,000 or so distinct CDR3 sequences, with 11% observed a single time. Turning to this clonotype: Its antigen is as yet unknown.

This CDR3 has 14 amino acids. Germline V gene lookup returns CDR1 MNHEY and CDR2 SVGAGI. V was cut by 6 bases and J by 0 bases, with 11 bases left in between. The chain is built from TRBV6-5 and TRBJ1-2; D unresolved. The sequence derives from a young man who had mild COVID-19 (a few samples of this study predate the infection). Cell type and time point are not known. The specimen was PBMCs or a T cell subset sorted from them (not recorded which). In DNA form, the CDR3 reads TGTGCCAGCAGCGAACATAACTCTAACTATGGCTACACCTTC. Its protein product is CASSEHNSNYGYTF.